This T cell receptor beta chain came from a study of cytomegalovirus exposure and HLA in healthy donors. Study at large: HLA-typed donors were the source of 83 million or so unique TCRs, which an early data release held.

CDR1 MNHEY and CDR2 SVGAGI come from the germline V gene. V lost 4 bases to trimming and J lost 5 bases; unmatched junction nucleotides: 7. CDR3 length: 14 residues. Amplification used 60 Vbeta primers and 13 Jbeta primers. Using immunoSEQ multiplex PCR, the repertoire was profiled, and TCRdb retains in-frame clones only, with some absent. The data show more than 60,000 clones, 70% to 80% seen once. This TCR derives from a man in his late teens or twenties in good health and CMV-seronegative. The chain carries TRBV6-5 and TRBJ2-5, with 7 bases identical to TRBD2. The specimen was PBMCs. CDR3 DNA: TGTGCCAGCAGTTCCTTGGGGGGGGTGGAGACCCAGTACTTC. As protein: CASSSLGGVETQYF.